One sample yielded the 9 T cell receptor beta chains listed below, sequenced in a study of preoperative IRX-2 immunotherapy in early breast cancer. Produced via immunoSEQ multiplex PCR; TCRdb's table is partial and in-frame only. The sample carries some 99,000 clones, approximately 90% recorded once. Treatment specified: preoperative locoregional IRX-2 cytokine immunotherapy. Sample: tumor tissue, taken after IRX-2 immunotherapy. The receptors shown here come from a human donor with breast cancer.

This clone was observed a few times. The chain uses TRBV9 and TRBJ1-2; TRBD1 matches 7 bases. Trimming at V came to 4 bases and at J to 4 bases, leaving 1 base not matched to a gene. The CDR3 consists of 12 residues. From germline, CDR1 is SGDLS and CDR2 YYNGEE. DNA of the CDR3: TGTGCCAGCAGCCGGGACAGCTATGGCTACACCTTC. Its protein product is CASSRDSYGYTF.

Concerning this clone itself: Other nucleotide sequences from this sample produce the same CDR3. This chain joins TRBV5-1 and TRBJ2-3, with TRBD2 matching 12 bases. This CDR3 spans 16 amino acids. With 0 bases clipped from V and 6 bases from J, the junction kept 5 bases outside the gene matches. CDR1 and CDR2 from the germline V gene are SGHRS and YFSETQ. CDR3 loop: CASSLGTSGRTDTQYF. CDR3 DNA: TGCGCCAGCAGCTTGGGTACTAGCGGGAGGACGGATACGCAGTATTTT.

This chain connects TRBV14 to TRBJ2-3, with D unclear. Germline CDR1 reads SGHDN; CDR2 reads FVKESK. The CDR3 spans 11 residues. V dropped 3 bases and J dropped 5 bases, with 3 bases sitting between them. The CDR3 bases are TGTGCCAGCAGCCATCGAGATACGCAGTATTTT. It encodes CASSHRDTQYF.

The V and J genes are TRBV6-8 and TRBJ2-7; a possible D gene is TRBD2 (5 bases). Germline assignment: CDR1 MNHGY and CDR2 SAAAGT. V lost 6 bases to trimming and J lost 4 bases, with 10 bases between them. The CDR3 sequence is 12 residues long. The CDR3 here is CASREAQYEQYF. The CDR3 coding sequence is TGTGCCAGCAGGGAGGCCCAATACGAGCAGTACTTC.

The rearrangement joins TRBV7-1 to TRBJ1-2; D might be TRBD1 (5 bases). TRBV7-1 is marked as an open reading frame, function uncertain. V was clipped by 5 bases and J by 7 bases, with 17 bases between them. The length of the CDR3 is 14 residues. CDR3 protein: CASSALVGGTGYTF. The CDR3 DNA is TGTGCCAGCAGCGCCCTGGTTGGTGGGACTGGCTACACCTTC.

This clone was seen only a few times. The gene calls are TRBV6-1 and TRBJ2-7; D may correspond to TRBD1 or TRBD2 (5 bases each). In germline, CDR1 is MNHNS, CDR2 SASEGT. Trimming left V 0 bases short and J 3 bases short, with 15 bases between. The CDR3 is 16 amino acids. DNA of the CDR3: TGTGCCAGCAGTGAAGCCTCGGGGCAGGGAGTCTACGAGCAGTACTTC. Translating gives CASSEASGQGVYEQYF.

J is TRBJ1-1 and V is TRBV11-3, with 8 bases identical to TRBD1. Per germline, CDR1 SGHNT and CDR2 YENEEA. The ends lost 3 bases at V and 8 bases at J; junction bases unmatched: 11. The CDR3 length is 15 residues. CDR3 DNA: TGTGCCAGCAGCTTGGCCCGGGACAGGTTACCCGAAGCTTTCTTT. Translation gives CASSLARDRLPEAFF.

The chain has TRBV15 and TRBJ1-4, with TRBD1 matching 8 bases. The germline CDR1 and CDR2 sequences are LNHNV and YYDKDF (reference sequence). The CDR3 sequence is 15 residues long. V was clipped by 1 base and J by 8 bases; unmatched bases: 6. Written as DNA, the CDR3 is TGTGCCACCAGCAGAGTGGGGACAGGACGGGAAAAACTGTTTTTT. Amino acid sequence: CATSRVGTGREKLFF. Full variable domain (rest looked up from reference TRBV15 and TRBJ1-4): DAMVIQNPRYQVTQFGKPVTLSCSQTLNHNVMYWYQQKSSQAPKLLFHYYDKDFNNEADTPDNFQSRRPNTSFCFLDIRSPGLGDTAMYLCATSRVGTGREKLFFGSGTQLSVL.

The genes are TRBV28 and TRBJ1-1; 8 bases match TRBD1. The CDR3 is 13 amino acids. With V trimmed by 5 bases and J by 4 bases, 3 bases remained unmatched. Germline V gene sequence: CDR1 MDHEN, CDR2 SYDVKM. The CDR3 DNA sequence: TGTGCCAGCAGTAGGACAGGGAGCACTGAAGCTTTCTTT. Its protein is CASSRTGSTEAFF.